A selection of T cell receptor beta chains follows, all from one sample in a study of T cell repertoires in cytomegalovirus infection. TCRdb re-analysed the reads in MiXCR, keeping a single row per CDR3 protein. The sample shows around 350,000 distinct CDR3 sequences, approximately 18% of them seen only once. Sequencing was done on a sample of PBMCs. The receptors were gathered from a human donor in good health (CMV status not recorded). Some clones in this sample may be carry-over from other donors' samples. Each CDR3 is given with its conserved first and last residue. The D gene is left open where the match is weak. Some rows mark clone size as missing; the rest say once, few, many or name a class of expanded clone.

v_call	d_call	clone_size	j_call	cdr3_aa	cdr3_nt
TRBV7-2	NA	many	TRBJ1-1	CASSFAATENTEAFF	TGTGCCAGCAGCTTCGCCGCGACAGAGAACACTGAAGCTTTCTTT
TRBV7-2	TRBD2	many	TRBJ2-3	CASSREASGRALPSTDTQYF	TGTGCCAGCAGCCGCGAGGCTAGCGGGAGGGCCCTGCCTAGCACAGATACGCAGTATTTT
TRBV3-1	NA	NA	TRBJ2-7	CASHHTSYEQYF	TGTGCCAGCCACCACACCAGTTACGAGCAGTACTTC
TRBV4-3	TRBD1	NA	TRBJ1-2	CASSQPTGVADGYTF	TGCGCCAGCAGCCAACCTACAGGGGTGGCGGATGGCTACACCTTC
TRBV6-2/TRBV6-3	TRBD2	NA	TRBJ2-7	CASSYMTSGEQYF	TGTGCCAGCAGTTACATGACTAGCGGAGAGCAGTACTTC
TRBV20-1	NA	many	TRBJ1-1	CSARVGSTEAFF	TGCAGTGCTAGGGTGGGATCCACTGAAGCTTTCTTT
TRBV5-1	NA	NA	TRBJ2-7	CASSTRQNEQYF	TGCGCCAGCAGCACCCGACAGAACGAGCAGTACTTC
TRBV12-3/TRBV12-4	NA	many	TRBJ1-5	CASSLPGYNQPQHF	TGTGCCAGCAGTTTACCAGGGTACAATCAGCCCCAGCATTTT
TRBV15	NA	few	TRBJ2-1	CATSRVGGGEQFF	TGTGCCACCAGCAGAGTTGGGGGCGGTGAGCAGTTCTTC
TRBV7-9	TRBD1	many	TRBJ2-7	CASSLRQGAYEQYF	TGTGCCAGCAGCTTAAGGCAGGGGGCGTACGAGCAGTACTTC
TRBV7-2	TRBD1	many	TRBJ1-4	CASSLGTDSLKLFF	TGTGCCAGCAGCTTGGGGACAGATAGCCTAAAACTGTTTTTT
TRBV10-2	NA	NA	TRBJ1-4	CASSGRGQIEKLFF	TGCGCCAGCAGTGGGCGGGGGCAGATTGAAAAACTGTTTTTT
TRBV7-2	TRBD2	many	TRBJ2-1	CASSPAGTSRLLSYNEQFF	TGTGCCAGCAGCCCGGCCGGGACTAGCCGTCTGTTATCCTACAATGAGCAGTTCTTC
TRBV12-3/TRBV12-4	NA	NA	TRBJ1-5	CASSLVLGEPQHF	TGTGCCAGCAGTTTAGTTTTGGGAGAGCCCCAGCATTTT
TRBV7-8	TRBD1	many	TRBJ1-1	CASSPTGGEAEAFF	TGTGCCAGCAGCCCTACAGGGGGCGAGGCTGAAGCTTTCTTT
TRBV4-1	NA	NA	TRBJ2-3	CASSQGSWGSADTQYF	TGCGCCAGCAGCCAAGGGAGTTGGGGTTCTGCAGATACGCAGTATTTT
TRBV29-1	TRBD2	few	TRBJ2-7	CSVGTGGYEQYF	TGCAGCGTTGGAACGGGGGGGTACGAGCAGTACTTC
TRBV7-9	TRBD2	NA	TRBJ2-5	CASSLAGLATQETQYF	TGTGCCAGCAGCTTAGCGGGACTAGCGACGCAAGAGACCCAGTACTTC
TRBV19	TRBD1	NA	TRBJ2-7	CASSILLTGAHEQYF	TGTGCCAGTAGTATCCTTCTGACAGGGGCCCACGAGCAGTACTTC
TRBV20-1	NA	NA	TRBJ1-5	CSASLRSRDQPQHF	TGCAGTGCTAGTTTGCGGTCTCGGGATCAGCCCCAGCATTTT
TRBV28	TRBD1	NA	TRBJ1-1	CASSRRPDRANTEAFF	TGTGCCAGCAGCCGGCGACCGGACAGGGCGAACACTGAAGCTTTCTTT
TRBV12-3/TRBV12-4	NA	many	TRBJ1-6	CASSFSRGRNSPLHF	TGTGCCAGCAGTTTCTCCCGAGGGAGGAATTCACCCCTCCACTTT
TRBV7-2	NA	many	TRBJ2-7	CASSLRAHEQYF	TGTGCCAGCAGCTTACGGGCCCACGAGCAGTACTTC
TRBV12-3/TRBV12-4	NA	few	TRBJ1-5	CASSFAGQVGNQPQHF	TGTGCCAGCAGTTTTGCGGGGCAGGTCGGCAATCAGCCCCAGCATTTT
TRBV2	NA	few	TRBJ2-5	CASSDFVEETQYF	TGTGCCAGCAGTGATTTCGTGGAAGAGACCCAGTACTTC
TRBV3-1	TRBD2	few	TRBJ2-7	CASSQGLAGGEEQYF	TGTGCCAGCAGCCAAGGATTAGCGGGAGGTGAGGAGCAGTACTTC
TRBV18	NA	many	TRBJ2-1	CASSFQKRPFNEQFF	TGTGCCAGCTCATTTCAAAAGCGGCCGTTCAATGAGCAGTTCTTC
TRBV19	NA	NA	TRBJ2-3	CASSIARDTADTQYF	TGTGCCAGTAGTATAGCGAGAGATACCGCAGATACGCAGTATTTT
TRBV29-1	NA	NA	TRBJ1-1	CSAQGLGTEAFF	TGCAGCGCCCAAGGGTTGGGCACTGAAGCTTTCTTT
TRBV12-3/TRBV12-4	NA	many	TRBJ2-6	CASSLFSGANVLTF	TGTGCCAGCAGCTTGTTCTCTGGGGCCAACGTCCTGACTTTC
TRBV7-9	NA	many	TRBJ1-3	CASSRRGGLSGNTIYF	TGTGCCAGCAGCCGGAGGGGGGGCCTCTCTGGAAACACCATATATTTT
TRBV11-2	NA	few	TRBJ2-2	CASSLGGYNTGELFF	TGTGCCAGCAGCTTAGGGGGATATAACACCGGGGAGCTGTTTTTT
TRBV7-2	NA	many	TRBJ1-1	CASSLEVSTEAFF	TGTGCCAGCAGCTTAGAGGTGAGCACTGAAGCTTTCTTT
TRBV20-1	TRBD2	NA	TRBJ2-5	CSARDGTSGIGTQYF	TGCAGTGCTAGAGATGGGACTAGCGGGATCGGGACCCAGTACTTC
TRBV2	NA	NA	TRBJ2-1	CASSGGIRNEQFF	TGTGCCAGCAGTGGCGGGATTCGGAATGAGCAGTTCTTC
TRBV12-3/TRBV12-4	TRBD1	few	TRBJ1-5	CASSLGSDRDQPQHF	TGTGCCAGCAGTTTAGGAAGCGACAGGGATCAGCCCCAGCATTTT
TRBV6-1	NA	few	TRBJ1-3	CASNLPGNTIYF	TGTGCCAGCAACCTCCCGGGAAACACCATATATTTT
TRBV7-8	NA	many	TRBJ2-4	CASSLSFPVGSALAKNIQYF	TGTGCCAGCAGCTTATCTTTTCCCGTGGGGAGCGCCCTAGCCAAAAACATTCAGTACTTC
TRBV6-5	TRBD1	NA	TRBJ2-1	CASTPRDRGGNEQFF	TGTGCCAGCACCCCCCGGGACAGGGGGGGGAATGAGCAGTTCTTC
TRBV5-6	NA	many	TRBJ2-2	CASSHKDGYGELFF	TGTGCCAGCAGCCACAAGGACGGGTACGGGGAGCTGTTTTTT
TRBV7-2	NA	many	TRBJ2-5	CASSFLGALGETQYF	TGTGCCAGCAGCTTTCTAGGCGCATTAGGGGAGACCCAGTACTTC
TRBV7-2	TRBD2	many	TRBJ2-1	CASSLFAGGGYEQFF	TGTGCCAGCAGCTTATTTGCGGGAGGGGGGTATGAGCAGTTCTTC
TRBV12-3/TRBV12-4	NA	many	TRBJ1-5	CASSLEGFGNQPQHF	TGTGCCAGCAGTTTAGAAGGGTTTGGTAATCAGCCCCAGCATTTT
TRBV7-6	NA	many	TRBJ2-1	CASSPRNNEQFF	TGTGCCAGCAGCCCACGTAACAATGAGCAGTTCTTC
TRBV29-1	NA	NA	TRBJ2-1	CSVEIASWGEQFF	TGCAGCGTTGAAATCGCGAGCTGGGGTGAGCAGTTCTTC
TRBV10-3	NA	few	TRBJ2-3	CAISATADTQYF	TGTGCCATCAGCGCCACGGCAGATACGCAGTATTTT
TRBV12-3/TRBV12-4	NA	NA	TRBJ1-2	CASRGPRPLSYGYTF	TGTGCCAGCAGGGGACCCCGGCCCCTGAGCTATGGCTACACCTTC
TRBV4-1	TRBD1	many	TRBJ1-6	CASSQERSGGYSPLHF	TGCGCCAGCAGCCAAGAAAGGTCAGGGGGCTATTCACCCCTCCACTTT
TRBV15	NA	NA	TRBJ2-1	CATSFGGLNEQFF	TGTGCCACCAGCTTCGGGGGATTGAATGAGCAGTTCTTC
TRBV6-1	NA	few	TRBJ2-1	CASSRDPRSEQFF	TGTGCCAGCAGTCGGGACCCGAGGTCTGAGCAGTTCTTC
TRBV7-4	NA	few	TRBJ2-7	CATAPGGESYEQYF	TGTGCCACGGCCCCGGGCGGGGAGTCCTACGAGCAGTACTTC
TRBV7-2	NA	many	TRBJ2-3	CASSIDSGTDTQYF	TGTGCCAGCAGCATAGATTCAGGCACAGATACGCAGTATTTT
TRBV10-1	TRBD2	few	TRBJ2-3	CASSARLAGGADTQYF	TGCGCCAGCAGTGCCCGACTAGCGGGAGGCGCAGATACGCAGTATTTT
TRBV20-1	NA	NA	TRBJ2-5	CSASRLARGQETQYF	TGCAGTGCTAGTCGTCTAGCGAGGGGCCAAGAGACCCAGTACTTC
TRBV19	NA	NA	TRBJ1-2	CASSIVRSLGYTF	TGTGCCAGTAGTATTGTTCGGAGTTTGGGCTACACCTTC
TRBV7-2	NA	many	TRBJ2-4	CASSLVQGLAKNIQYF	TGTGCCAGCAGCTTAGTACAGGGACTAGCCAAAAACATTCAGTACTTC
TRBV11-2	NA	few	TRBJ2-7	CASGPSGLPPYEQYF	TGTGCCAGCGGACCCTCGGGTCTCCCCCCCTACGAGCAGTACTTC
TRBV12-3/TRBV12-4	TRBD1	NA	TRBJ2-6	CASSLGQGTSGANVLTF	TGTGCCAGCAGCTTAGGACAGGGTACCTCTGGGGCCAACGTCCTGACTTTC
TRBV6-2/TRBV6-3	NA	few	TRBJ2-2	CASSYSFFWTGELFF	TGTGCCAGCAGTTACTCCTTCTTTTGGACCGGGGAGCTGTTTTTT